The entry that follows covers one TCR delta chain sequence. TCRdb's listed protein matches a much larger clone and diverges from this DNA's translation at residue 8, likely through a read error; the protein shown comes from the DNA. Other nucleotide sequences in the sample specify the same CDR3. The CDR3 is made up of 22 amino acids. Germline V lookup: CDR1 TSWWSYY, CDR2 QGS. Losses at the gene ends were 2 bases for V and 0 bases for J; bases not matched to a gene: 21. The data were taken from a study of gamma-delta chains in newborns, infants, children. TCRdb repeated clone calling on the reads with CATT. Of 2,200 or so delta-chain clones listed, approximately 1.5% are singletons.

Material: blood. The sequence was obtained from a child who was a newborn, infant or young child, either healthy, febrile or measles-vaccinated (not recorded which). The rearrangement joins TRDV1 to TRDJ1; 10 bases match TRDD3. CDR3 sequence reads: CALGEVQYYPVGDTGYTDKLIF. The DNA for the CDR3 is TGTGCTCTTGGGGAAGTCCAATACTACCCAGTGGGGGATACAGGGTACACCGATAAACTCATCTTT.